These 2 T cell receptor beta chains came from one sample sequenced in a study of T cells in Graves' hyperthyroidism and ophthalmopathy. Researchers took RNA transcripts and amplified the TCR beta CDR3 regions from them. The primer set for the first-round RT-PCR of the TCR CDR3 was HTBI. TCRdb analysed the multiplex PCR reads with MiXCR anew, one entry per CDR3 protein. The data contain about 420,000 distinct CDR3 sequences, approximately 15% of them singletons. Sample: blood. The receptors were gathered from a woman aged 18-29 years with Graves' hyperthyroidism.

This sequence joins TRBV24-1 and TRBJ2-2; TRBD1 matches at 8 bases. Germline V gives CDR1 KGHDR, CDR2 SFDVKD. V was pared by 9 bases and J by 3 bases, with 11 bases of the junction left unmatched. This CDR3 region has 16 residues. The CDR3 coding sequence is TGTGCCACCCAGTCCTCCGGGACAGGTCACACCGGGGAGCTGTTTTTT. This sequence encodes CATQSSGTGHTGELFF.

Ten or more counts support this clonotype. The chain carries TRBV28 and TRBJ2-7, with 7 nucleotides matching TRBD2. Germline loops: CDR1 MDHEN, CDR2 SYDVKM. After removal of 11 bases from V and 5 bases from J, the junction contained 12 bases not matched to a gene. This CDR3 comprises 13 residues. CDR3 protein: CAHCAGAGDEQYF. The CDR3 region has the DNA TGTGCCCATTGCGCGGGAGCTGGAGACGAGCAGTACTTC.